One and the same sample provided the 30 T cell receptor beta chains below, sequenced in a study of CD8 T cells in Susac syndrome. Random hexamers were used to reverse transcribe 0.5 to 1 ug of RNA. TCRdb ran MiXCR on the immunoSEQ multiplex PCR reads and lists one entry per CDR3 protein. This sample has around 300,000 distinct CDR3 sequences, with 90% to 95% found just once. The material sequenced was CD4+ T cells from PBMCs. Source of these receptors: a human donor with multiple sclerosis.

V and J are TRBV24-1 and TRBJ2-1, with 9 bases identical to TRBD1. CDR1 KGHDR and CDR2 SFDVKD come from the germline V gene. This CDR3 has 16 residues. V dropped 3 bases and J dropped 4; count of bases not matched to a gene: 6. As DNA, the CDR3 is TGTGCCACCAGTGATCACGGACAGGGGCTGTACAATGAGCAGTTCTTC. It translates to CATSDHGQGLYNEQFF.

The chain joins TRBV6-1 to TRBJ1-5, with D perhaps matching TRBD1 (6 bases). The V gene's germline CDR1 is MNHNS and CDR2 SASEGT. This CDR3 comprises 14 residues. Trimming shortened V by 4 bases and J by 3 bases, and 10 bases separated the two germline ends. CDR3: CASSAYRVNQPQHF. CDR3 DNA: TGTGCCAGCAGTGCCTACAGGGTCAATCAGCCCCAGCATTTT.

The chain is built from TRBV12-3 or TRBV12-4 and TRBJ2-1, with 10 positions matching TRBD2. This CDR3 is 21 amino acids long. J gave up 1 base and V 1 base, and 16 bases lay outside the gene matches. The CDR3 reads CASSLVLRLAGVLKSYNEQFF. The CDR3 bases are TGTGCCAGCAGTTTAGTCCTTCGCCTAGCGGGAGTCCTCAAGTCCTACAATGAGCAGTTCTTC.

The chain carries TRBV10-3 and TRBJ1-2, with D perhaps TRBD1 (5 bases). CDR1 is ENHRY, CDR2 SYGVKD, per germline. V was cut by 2 bases and J by 4 bases, with 8 bases left in between. CDR3 size: 13 residues. CDR3 sequence reads: CAISEGGSYGYTF. In DNA form, the CDR3 reads TGTGCCATCAGTGAGGGGGGTTCCTATGGCTACACCTTC.

This clonotype was observed a few times. This chain joins TRBV7-9 and TRBJ2-3, with a weak D call TRBD2 (6 bases). Germline V gene sequence: CDR1 SEHNR, CDR2 FQNEAQ (reference sequence). There are 14 residues in the CDR3. V shed 4 bases and J shed 2 bases, with 10 bases lying between them. CDR3 loop: CASSSGTYTDTQYF. CDR3 in DNA: TGTGCCAGCAGCTCTGGGACTTACACAGATACGCAGTATTTT.

The rearrangement links TRBV29-1 to TRBJ1-2; TRBD1 matches 9 bases. CDR3 length: 15 residues. Germline values: CDR1 SQVTM, CDR2 ANQGSEA. With V trimmed by 3 bases and J by 2 bases, 7 bases remained unmatched. The CDR3 loop reads CSVDETDRGNYGYTF. CDR3 coding DNA: TGCAGCGTTGACGAAACGGACAGGGGAAACTATGGCTACACCTTC.

This sequence joins TRBV20-1 and TRBJ1-2, with 7 bases identical to TRBD1. Germline CDR1 and CDR2: DFQATT and SNEGSKA (reference sequence). After removal of 6 bases from V and 3 bases from J, the junction contained 4 bases not matched to a gene. This CDR3 is 12 amino acids long. The CDR3 DNA is TGCAGTGCCAACCAGGGGGACTATGGCTACACCTTC. Translated, it gives CSANQGDYGYTF.

Comment on this clonotype: One junction end disagrees with the germline gene, perhaps due to a read error. The rearrangement uses TRBV12-3 or TRBV12-4 and TRBJ1-1, with D uncertain. The CDR3 loop spans 12 amino acids. The CDR3 is CASSLIRTRAIF. The CDR3 nucleotides read TGTGCCAGCAGTTTAATTAGGACCCGGGCTATCTTT.

The count of this clonotype is one. This sequence joins TRBV5-1 and TRBJ2-7, with 7 bases that match TRBD1. Germline V CDR1 and CDR2: SGHRS, YFSETQ. CDR3 length equals 14 residues. The junction had 3 bases not matched to a gene; V was cut back by 0 bases and J by 3 bases. The CDR3 coding sequence is TGCGCCAGCAGCTTGGTGCAGGGGGACTACGAGCAGTACTTC. This codes for CASSLVQGDYEQYF.

A single count supports this clonotype. V and J are TRBV7-2 and TRBJ2-5; TRBD2 matches 9 bases. The CDR3 consists of 16 residues. Germline V gene data show CDR1 as SGHTA and CDR2 as FQGNSA. The V and J ends lost 5 bases and 4 bases, in that order; junction bases with no gene match: 11. The CDR3 protein is CASSPSGAGGRETQYF. The CDR3 DNA is TGTGCCAGCAGCCCAAGCGGAGCGGGAGGTAGAGAGACCCAGTACTTC. Full variable domain (rest looked up from reference TRBV7-2 and TRBJ2-5): GAGVSQSPSNKVTEKGKDVELRCDPISGHTALYWYRQSLGQGLEFLIYFQGNSAPDKSGLPSDRFSAERTGGSVSTLTIQRTQQEDSAVYLCASSPSGAGGRETQYFGPGTRLLVL.

The chain recombines TRBV20-1 with TRBJ1-1; no firm D call. Germline CDR1 and CDR2: DFQATT and SNEGSKA (reference sequence). V was pared by 6 bases and J by 1 base, with 15 bases between. The CDR3 runs 14 residues. The CDR3 sequence is CSARGQTRNTEAFF. For the CDR3, the DNA is TGCAGTGCCCGAGGCCAGACAAGGAACACTGAAGCTTTCTTT.

V is TRBV12-5 and J is TRBJ2-5; 7 positions match TRBD1. V dropped 6 bases and J dropped 2; count of bases not matched to a gene: 6. Looked up from germline, CDR1 is LGHNT and CDR2 is FRNRAP. This CDR3 is 14 amino acids long. The CDR3 region is CASGPDRDQETQYF. In DNA, the CDR3 is TGTGCTAGTGGGCCAGACAGGGATCAAGAGACCCAGTACTTC.

The V gene is TRBV7-3, the J gene TRBJ2-2; 8 nucleotides align to TRBD2. After removal of 5 bases from V and 6 bases from J, the junction contained 11 bases not matched to a gene. The CDR3 is made up of 16 amino acids. The germline V gene has CDR1 SGHTA and CDR2 FQGTGA. This CDR3 is CASSPQGLVGSGELFF. CDR3 coding DNA: TGTGCCAGCAGCCCCCAGGGACTAGTCGGATCCGGGGAGCTGTTTTTT.

This chain uses TRBV12-3 or TRBV12-4 with TRBJ2-5, with D perhaps given as TRBD1 or TRBD2 (5 bases each). This CDR3 has 15 amino acids. V gave up 6 bases and J gave up 7 bases, with 21 bases separating them. CDR3 in amino acids: CASSSAAGPGGTQYF. As DNA, the CDR3 is TGTGCCAGCAGCTCCGCGGCAGGGCCTGGAGGGACCCAGTACTTC.

This clonotype was picked up one time. The chain carries TRBV4-2 and TRBJ2-4, with D perhaps matching TRBD2 (5 bases). CDR1 and CDR2 (germline): LGHNA, YNFKEQ. V lost 4 bases to trimming and J lost 0 bases, with 16 bases between them. The CDR3 has 17 amino acids. The CDR3 bases are TGTGCCAGCAGCCTTTCGGTGAAGCGGCTAGCCAAAAACATTCAGTACTTC. The encoded protein is CASSLSVKRLAKNIQYF.

The chain joins TRBV20-1 to TRBJ2-3, with a possible D match to TRBD1 (6 bases). The CDR3 contains 12 residues. V gave up 7 bases and J gave up 5 bases, with 13 bases separating them. Germline values: CDR1 DFQATT, CDR2 SNEGSKA (reference sequence). CDR3 loop: CSGDKTGDTQYF. The CDR3 DNA reads TGCAGTGGAGACAAGACAGGAGATACGCAGTATTTT.

The rearrangement joins TRBV29-1 to TRBJ2-1; weak D call: TRBD1 (5 bases). From germline, CDR1 is SQVTM and CDR2 ANQGSEA. Trimming shortened V by 2 bases and J by 5 bases, and 16 bases separated the two germline ends. The CDR3 is made up of 15 amino acids. Here the CDR3 reads CSVEPETAINNEQFF. CDR3 sequence (DNA): TGCAGCGTTGAACCCGAGACAGCGATTAACAATGAGCAGTTCTTC.

This chain uses TRBV7-9 with TRBJ2-1; 10 bases match TRBD2. The CDR3 totals 15 residues. CDR1 SEHNR and CDR2 FQNEAQ come from the germline V gene (reference sequence). Trimming took 3 bases from V and 5 from J; bases not matched to a gene: 4. CDR3 sequence (DNA): TGTGCCAGCAGCTTTAGCGGGGGGCGGAACAATGAGCAGTTCTTC. Translation gives CASSFSGGRNNEQFF.

The genes are TRBV6-5 and TRBJ2-1; D is perhaps TRBD2 (5 bases). Germline CDR1 MNHEY, CDR2 SVGAGI. This CDR3 has 15 amino acids. V was trimmed by 2 bases and J by 4 bases, leaving 12 bases between them. The CDR3 here is CASSYEGARYNEQFF. DNA of the CDR3: TGTGCCAGCAGTTACGAGGGAGCCAGATACAATGAGCAGTTCTTC.

The chain uses TRBV4-2 and TRBJ2-2; TRBD1 agrees at 7 bases. Germline trimming cut 2 bases from V and 4 bases from J; bases unmatched to any gene: 10. CDR1 is LGHNA, CDR2 YNFKEQ, per germline. The CDR3 extends over 17 amino acids. In nucleotides, the CDR3 is TGTGCCAGCAGCCAACCGGGACAGCGAGGCCCCACCGGGGAGCTGTTTTTT. It yields the protein CASSQPGQRGPTGELFF.

The chain employs TRBV7-9 and TRBJ2-5; D is possibly TRBD1 (5 bases). The length of the CDR3 is 15 residues. CDR1 and CDR2 (germline): SEHNR, FQNEAQ (reference sequence). The V end was cut by 1 base, the J end by 1 base, with 10 bases between. The CDR3, as DNA: TGTGCCAGCAGCTTAGAGGGGCGTCCCCAAGAGACCCAGTACTTC. Translating it yields CASSLEGRPQETQYF.

This chain connects TRBV20-1 to TRBJ1-6; D is unclear. This CDR3 region has 14 residues. Trimming stripped 3 bases from V and 0 bases from J, with 6 bases between. From germline, CDR1 is DFQATT and CDR2 SNEGSKA (reference sequence). The CDR3 DNA reads TGCAGTGCTAGCACCGACTCCTATAATTCACCCCTCCACTTT. Amino acids: CSASTDSYNSPLHF.

The gene calls are TRBV6-1 and TRBJ1-3; D is possibly TRBD1 (6 bases). CDR1 is MNHNS, CDR2 SASEGT, per germline. This CDR3 has 15 amino acids. V lost 6 bases and J 2 bases, leaving 14 bases between the germline ends. Written as DNA, the CDR3 is TGTGCCAGCAGGCCAGGGGAAGTGGCTGGAAACACCATATATTTT. Translation gives CASRPGEVAGNTIYF.

The chain is built from TRBV5-4 and TRBJ2-3; D unclear. Germline CDR1 SGHNT, CDR2 YYREEE (reference sequence). The CDR3 is 14 amino acids. V lost 4 bases and J lost 1, with 10 bases in between. CDR3 region: CASSQRARTDTQYF. The CDR3 DNA reads as TGTGCCAGCAGCCAACGGGCCCGCACAGATACGCAGTATTTT.

The gene calls are TRBV7-2 and TRBJ2-5; TRBD1 aligns across 10 bases. Germline V lookup: CDR1 SGHTA, CDR2 FQGNSA. J gave up 4 bases and V 6 bases, and 2 bases lay outside the gene matches. The CDR3 is made up of 13 amino acids. Here the CDR3 DNA reads TGTGCCAGCAGGCGGGACAGGGGAGAGACCCAGTACTTC. Its translation: CASRRDRGETQYF.

The rearrangement joins TRBV18 to TRBJ1-2; tentative D call: TRBD1 (6 bases). Germline V gene lookup returns CDR1 KGHSH and CDR2 LQKENI. Trimming pared 2 bases from V and 8 bases from J, leaving 18 bases between. There are 15 residues in the CDR3. CDR3 in amino acids: CASSPKLSGEEGYTF. In nucleotides, the CDR3 is TGTGCCAGCTCACCAAAGTTGTCAGGGGAAGAGGGCTACACCTTC.

The CDR3 reads CASSRGRLNEQFF. The CDR3 DNA sequence: TGCGCCAGCAGCCGAGGACGGTTAAATGAGCAGTTCTTC. The chain links TRBV4-1 to TRBJ2-1; D gene uncertain. The germline CDR1 and CDR2 sequences are MGHRA and YSYEKL. CDR3 length: 13 residues. V shed 4 bases and J shed 7 bases, with 11 bases lying between them.

The chain recombines TRBV15 with TRBJ2-3, with 13 bases aligning to TRBD2. The V segment lost 8 bases and the J segment 4 bases; nucleotides outside the gene matches: 9. The CDR3 is 16 residues long. Germline V gene sequence: CDR1 LNHNV, CDR2 YYDKDF (reference sequence). CDR3 loop: CATQRLAGGWSDTQYF. The CDR3 bases are TGTGCCACCCAACGACTAGCGGGAGGTTGGTCAGATACGCAGTATTTT.

The genes are TRBV5-1 and TRBJ1-5, with a possible D match to TRBD1 (6 bases). Trimming stripped 3 bases from V and 3 bases from J, with 13 bases between. This CDR3 has 15 residues. The V gene's germline CDR1 is SGHRS and CDR2 YFSETQ. CDR3 coding DNA: TGCGCCAGCAGCTCACAGGGATTGGACAATCAGCCCCAGCATTTT. It specifies CASSSQGLDNQPQHF. Supplemented by reference TRBV5-1 and TRBJ1-5, the full variable domain reads KAGVTQTPRYLIKTRGQQVTLSCSPISGHRSVSWYQQTPGQGLQFLFEYFSETQRNKGNFPGRFSGRQFSNSRSEMNVSTLELGDSALYLCASSSQGLDNQPQHFGDGTRLSIL.

The rearrangement uses TRBV5-6 and TRBJ1-2; D is ambiguous. CDR3 length equals 14 residues. Trimming took off 3 bases at V and 2 bases at J, with 11 bases between the two ends. Germline values: CDR1 SGHDT, CDR2 YYEEEE. For the CDR3, the DNA is TGTGCCAGCAGCTCCGGACGGAGAAACTATGGCTACACCTTC. Protein product: CASSSGRRNYGYTF.